These 21 T cell receptor beta chains originate from one sample sequenced in a study of shared clonotypes between healthy human individuals. Clones were read by immunoSEQ multiplex PCR, and TCRdb kept only the in-frame ones, dropping some. The table includes under 200,000 clones, around 93% detected once. Source material: naive CD4+ T cells sorted from blood. Subset: CD45RA+ positively selected. The receptors were gathered from a woman aged 25 to 39 in good health.

This clone appeared once. The rearrangement joins TRBV2 to TRBJ2-6; a possible D gene is TRBD1 (5 bases). Germline V gene data show CDR1 as SNHLY and CDR2 as FYNNEI. The V gene lost 5 bases and the J gene lost 0 bases, with 11 bases spanning the gap. CDR3 length: 16 amino acids. CDR3 nucleotide sequence: TGTGCCAGCAGTAAACAGGCGAGCTCTGGGGCCAACGTCCTGACTTTC. Translating gives CASSKQASSGANVLTF.

V and J are TRBV30 and TRBJ2-7; 7 bases align to TRBD2. Germline CDR1 is GTSNPN and CDR2 is SVGIG (reference sequence). The trim removed 3 bases at V and 3 bases at J, leaving 2 bases unmatched. The CDR3 is 12 amino acids. CDR3 DNA sequence: TGTGCCTGGAGCGGCGGGAGCTACGAGCAGTACTTC. This encodes CAWSGGSYEQYF.

V is TRBV28 and J is TRBJ1-2; 7 nucleotides agree with TRBD1. Per the germline V gene, CDR1 is MDHEN and CDR2 is SYDVKM. V lost 8 bases, J lost 4 bases, and 4 bases stayed unmatched. This CDR3 has 12 amino acids. The CDR3 here is CASEDRIYGYTF. In DNA, the CDR3 is TGTGCCAGCGAGGACAGGATCTATGGCTACACCTTC.

The chain uses TRBV11-2 and TRBJ1-2; 9 nucleotides match TRBD1. The V gene end was trimmed by 2 bases and the J gene end by 8 bases; junction bases not matched to a gene: 6. Germline lookup yields CDR1 SGHAT and CDR2 FQNNGV. This CDR3 is 14 amino acids long. The CDR3 here is CASSLTQGADGYTF. The CDR3 nucleotides read TGTGCCAGCAGCTTAACACAGGGGGCTGACGGCTACACCTTC.

This clone has just a few counts. This chain connects TRBV19 to TRBJ1-2, with 8 bases fitting TRBD1. Germline lookup yields CDR1 LNHDA and CDR2 SQIVND (reference sequence). The CDR3 consists of 14 residues. J was trimmed by 6 bases and V by 3 bases; bases with no gene match: 6. As DNA, the CDR3 is TGTGCCAGTAGTATCCCCAGGGGGCGGAATGGCTACACCTTC. Its protein product is CASSIPRGRNGYTF.

The V and J genes are TRBV7-2 and TRBJ1-1; maybe TRBD1 (5 bases). This CDR3 is built from 13 residues. Germline V CDR1 and CDR2: SGHTA, FQGNSA. V was cut by 2 bases and J by 5 bases, with 9 bases left in between. Here the CDR3 DNA reads TGTGCCAGCAGCTTACGACAGACTACTGAAGCTTTCTTT. Its translation is CASSLRQTTEAFF. The entire variable domain, with the rest obtained from reference TRBV7-2 and TRBJ1-1, is as follows: GAGVSQSPSNKVTEKGKDVELRCDPISGHTALYWYRQSLGQGLEFLIYFQGNSAPDKSGLPSDRFSAERTGGSVSTLTIQRTQQEDSAVYLCASSLRQTTEAFFGQGTRLTVV.

The V and J genes are TRBV19 and TRBJ2-7; 11 bases are a match to TRBD2. This CDR3 region has 16 residues. J was trimmed by 2 bases and V by 3 bases; bases with no gene match: 6. Germline V gene lookup returns CDR1 LNHDA and CDR2 SQIVND (reference sequence). CDR3 sequence (DNA): TGTGCCAGTAGTATGGCGCATAGCGGGAGGGCCTACGAGCAGTACTTC. Its translation: CASSMAHSGRAYEQYF.

V gene TRBV6-4 combines with J gene TRBJ1-2; TRBD1 matches 7 bases. Germline V gene data show CDR1 as MRHNA and CDR2 as SNTAGT. V lost 5 bases to trimming and J lost 8 bases; unmatched junction nucleotides: 8. The CDR3 sequence is 13 residues long. CDR3 loop: CASSSRGSGGYTF. As DNA, the CDR3 is TGTGCCAGCAGTTCCAGGGGGTCGGGCGGCTACACCTTC.

The chain couples TRBV7-9 to TRBJ2-5, with 8 bases matching TRBD2. Judging by the DNA end, TRBJ2-7 fits better; the J call may be wrong. The germline V gene has CDR1 SEHNR and CDR2 FQNEAQ (reference sequence). The CDR3 has 13 residues. CDR3 residues: CASQTSGSYEQYF. The CDR3 nucleotides read TGTGCCAGCCAAACTAGCGGCTCCTACGAGCAGTACTTC.

This chain uses TRBV7-2 with TRBJ2-5, with D perhaps TRBD2 (6 bases). Matching the DNA end better, TRBJ2-7 makes the J call doubtful. Germline values: CDR1 SGHTA, CDR2 FQGNSA. This CDR3 comprises 16 residues. In nucleotides, the CDR3 is TGTGCCAGCAGCTCGCGGCATCGGCAGGGAGGAGTCGAGCAGTACTTC. Protein: CASSSRHRQGGVEQYF.

The chain is built from TRBV5-1 and TRBJ2-7; D is possibly TRBD1 (6 bases). V was shortened by 0 bases and J by 5 bases, with 12 bases between the two germline ends. Germline CDR1 is SGHRS and CDR2 is YFSETQ. This CDR3 is 14 amino acids long. Here the CDR3 reads CASSLEGVGDEQYF. CDR3 nucleotide sequence: TGCGCCAGCAGCTTGGAGGGGGTGGGCGACGAGCAGTACTTC.

The J gene is TRBJ1-5, the V gene TRBV18, with D possibly matching TRBD1 (6 bases). The V and J ends lost 1 base and 0 bases respectively, with 10 bases between them. Germline V gene lookup returns CDR1 KGHSH and CDR2 LQKENI. The CDR3 extends over 16 amino acids. Written as DNA, the CDR3 is TGTGCCAGCTCACCACGGGGGCTGAATAGCAATCAGCCCCAGCATTTT. Protein sequence: CASSPRGLNSNQPQHF. Using reference TRBV18 and TRBJ1-5 for the parts outside the CDR3, the full variable domain is NAGVMQNPRHLVRRRGQEARLRCSPMKGHSHVYWYRQLPEEGLKFMVYLQKENIIDESGMPKERFSAEFPKEGPSILRIQQVVRGDSAAYFCASSPRGLNSNQPQHFGDGTRLSIL.

The chain uses TRBV5-1 and TRBJ2-5; D is unclear. The DNA end is more similar to TRBJ2-7, so the J call may be wrong. The CDR3 length is 13 residues. CDR1 and CDR2 (germline): SGHRS, YFSETQ. The CDR3 reads CASSPGPSYEQYF. Written as DNA, the CDR3 is TGCGCCAGCAGCCCCGGACCGAGCTACGAGCAGTACTTC.

The chain employs TRBV29-1 and TRBJ1-1, with TRBD1 matching 8 bases. Trimming took 6 bases from V and 1 from J; bases not matched to a gene: 7. CDR3 length: 14 residues. Looked up from germline, CDR1 is SQVTM and CDR2 is ANQGSEA. CDR3 sequence (DNA): TGCAGCGTGGGGACAGGAGAGGGGAACACTGAAGCTTTCTTT. Its protein product is CSVGTGEGNTEAFF.

J is TRBJ1-2 and V is TRBV6-4; 7 nucleotides line up with TRBD1. The germline V gene encodes CDR1 MRHNA and CDR2 SNTAGT. J lost 5 bases, V lost 6 bases, and 6 bases had no gene match. This CDR3 has 13 amino acids. This CDR3 is CASSREQGYGYTF. In nucleotides, the CDR3 is TGTGCCAGCAGCCGGGAACAGGGGTATGGCTACACCTTC.

The chain combines TRBV6-1 with TRBJ1-2, with a possible D match to TRBD1 (5 bases). The CDR3 is made up of 14 amino acids. V gave up 2 bases and J gave up 8 bases, with 15 bases separating them. CDR1 is MNHNS, CDR2 SASEGT, per germline. The CDR3 reads CASSEFIAGYGYTF. For the CDR3, the DNA is TGTGCCAGCAGTGAATTTATCGCAGGGTACGGCTACACCTTC.

The rearrangement joins TRBV18 to TRBJ1-1; no reliable D call. Trimming left V 0 bases short and J 1 base short, with 3 bases between. Germline CDR1 KGHSH, CDR2 LQKENI. This CDR3 has 13 amino acids. CDR3 sequence: CASSPPRNTEAFF. CDR3 sequence (DNA): TGTGCCAGCTCACCACCGAGGAACACTGAAGCTTTCTTT. The full variable domain, rest sourced from reference TRBV18 and TRBJ1-1, is NAGVMQNPRHLVRRRGQEARLRCSPMKGHSHVYWYRQLPEEGLKFMVYLQKENIIDESGMPKERFSAEFPKEGPSILRIQQVVRGDSAAYFCASSPPRNTEAFFGQGTRLTVV.

The rearrangement links TRBV30 to TRBJ2-3; the D is unclear. The V end lost 0 bases, the J end lost 4 bases, and 5 bases lay between the germline ends. Germline lookup yields CDR1 GTSNPN and CDR2 SVGIG (reference sequence). The CDR3 covers 12 residues. CDR3 amino acids: CAWSVRPDTQYF. In DNA form, the CDR3 reads TGTGCCTGGAGTGTAAGGCCAGATACGCAGTATTTT.

This chain connects TRBV6-5 to TRBJ1-2; maybe TRBD1 (6 bases). Per germline, CDR1 MNHEY and CDR2 SVGAGI. The ends were cut back, 6 bases at V and 8 bases at J, with 19 bases in the middle. The CDR3 contains 14 residues. The CDR3 bases are TGTGCCAGCAGCACTCGACCGGGGGCGGGGGGCTACACCTTC. It translates to CASSTRPGAGGYTF.

Note on this clone: Other nucleotide sequences in the sample specify the same CDR3. The chain is built from TRBV9 and TRBJ2-3; TRBD2 matches at 12 bases. CDR3 size: 15 residues. V was pared by 3 bases and J by 3 bases, with 2 bases of the junction left unmatched. Germline lookup yields CDR1 SGDLS and CDR2 YYNGEE. The CDR3 sequence is CASSETSGSTDTQYF. CDR3 coding DNA: TGTGCCAGCAGCGAGACTAGCGGGAGTACAGATACGCAGTATTTT. Together with reference TRBV9 and TRBJ2-3, the CDR3 gives the full variable domain: DSGVTQTPKHLITATGQRVTLRCSPRSGDLSVYWYQQSLDQGLQFLIQYYNGEERAKGNILERFSAQQFPDLHSELNLSSLELGDSALYFCASSETSGSTDTQYFGPGTRLTVL.

This chain joins TRBV5-8 and TRBJ1-4; D perhaps matches TRBD1 (6 bases). This CDR3 region has 16 residues. Germline loops: CDR1 SGHTS, CDR2 YDEGEE. V shed 0 bases and J shed 7 bases, with 16 bases lying between them. The CDR3 here is CASSLVVGGTFEKLFF. The CDR3 DNA reads as TGTGCCAGCAGCTTGGTCGTAGGGGGGACGTTTGAAAAACTGTTTTTT.